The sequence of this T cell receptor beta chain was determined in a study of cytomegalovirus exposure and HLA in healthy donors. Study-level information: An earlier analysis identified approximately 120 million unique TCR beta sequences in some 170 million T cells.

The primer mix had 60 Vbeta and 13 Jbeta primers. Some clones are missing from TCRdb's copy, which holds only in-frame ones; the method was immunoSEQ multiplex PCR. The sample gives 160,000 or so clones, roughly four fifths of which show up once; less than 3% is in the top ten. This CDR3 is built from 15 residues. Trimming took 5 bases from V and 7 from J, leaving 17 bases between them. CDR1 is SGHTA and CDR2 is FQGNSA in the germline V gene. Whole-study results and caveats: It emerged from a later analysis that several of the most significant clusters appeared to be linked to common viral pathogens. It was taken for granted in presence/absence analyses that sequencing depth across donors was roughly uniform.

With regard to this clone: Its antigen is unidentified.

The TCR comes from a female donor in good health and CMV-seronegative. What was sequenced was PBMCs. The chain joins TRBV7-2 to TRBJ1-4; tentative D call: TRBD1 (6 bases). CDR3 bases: TGTGCCAGCAGCAAAGAACAGGGTTTTGCTGAAAAACTGTTTTTT. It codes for CASSKEQGFAEKLFF.